The source of this TCR beta chain is a study of early T cells in non-severe SARS-CoV-2 infection. Study background: Bulk RNA isolated from unsorted whole blood underwent sequencing; chains were not paired.

CDR3 size: 12 residues. Germline CDR1 reads DFQATT; CDR2 reads SNEGSKA (reference sequence). V was cut by 1 base and J by 3 bases, with 6 bases left in between. Unique molecular identifiers (one per individual cDNA molecule) were attached. One entry per CDR3 protein results from TCRdb running MiXCR on the 5' RACE reads. The sample contains 45,000 or so distinct CDR3 sequences, more than 6.5% of which appear only once. At least ten counts were recorded for this clonotype. Sequences were obtained from whole blood. The chain is built from TRBV20-1 and TRBJ1-2, with D perhaps matching TRBD1 (5 bases). The source is an adult who was a healthcare worker with PCR-confirmed SARS-CoV-2 infection or an uninfected control (not recorded which). CDR3 protein: CSARVGDYGYTF. CDR3 sequence (DNA): TGCAGTGCTAGAGTGGGGGACTATGGCTACACCTTC.